This passage covers 30 T cell receptor beta chains from one sample sequenced in a study of monozygotic twins with inflammatory bowel disease. No DNA is given; TCRdb re-called the 5' RACE reads and lists each CDR3 protein once. This table holds approximately 400,000 distinct CDR3 sequences. The sequenced material came from blood. Receptors were obtained from a human donor with ulcerative colitis or Crohn's disease, or a healthy co-twin of an affected twin (not recorded which).

The CDR3 loop is CASSSRDRTYSGANVLTF. The V call is TRBV11-1, the J call TRBJ2-6; with no DNA, the TCRdb D assignment of TRBD1 cannot be verified. The CDR3 spans 18 residues. Germline assignment: CDR1 SGHAT and CDR2 FQDESV (reference sequence).

The CDR3 spells CASSLWEVAGLRSGANVLTF. The rearrangement links TRBV5-1 to TRBJ2-6; TCRdb names TRBD2, which stays unverified in the absence of DNA. Germline loops: CDR1 SGHRS, CDR2 YFSETQ. The CDR3 runs 20 residues.

The chain's CDR3 is CASIGAGADTQYF. This chain connects TRBV19 to TRBJ2-3; TCRdb selects TRBD1, and the lack of DNA leaves this call unchecked. This CDR3 is 13 amino acids long. The germline V gene encodes CDR1 LNHDA and CDR2 SQIVND (reference sequence).

V and J are TRBV27 and TRBJ2-5. The germline CDR1 and CDR2 sequences are MNHEY and SMNVEV (reference sequence). This CDR3 contains 14 residues. The CDR3: CASSSHRDQETQYF.

The chain has TRBV30 and TRBJ2-5; TCRdb lists TRBD1, though no DNA is available to test this call. Germline CDR1 is GTSNPN and CDR2 is SVGIG (reference sequence). The CDR3 has 12 amino acids. The CDR3 is CAWSVGGETQYF. The full variable domain, in which reference TRBV30 and TRBJ2-5 provide the parts outside the CDR3, is SQTIHQWPATLVQPVGSPLSLECTVEGTSNPNLYWYRQAAGRGLQLLFYSVGIGQISSEVPQNLSASRPQDRQFILSSKKLLLSDSGFYLCAWSVGGETQYFGPGTRLLVL.

The genes are TRBV2 and TRBJ2-2; TCRdb's D gene call, TRBD1, goes unchecked for lack of DNA. The CDR3 consists of 14 residues. Germline V gene sequence: CDR1 SNHLY, CDR2 FYNNEI. CDR3 protein: CASSLRDGTGELFF.

This rearrangement joins TRBV5-1 to TRBJ1-4. The CDR3 runs to 15 residues. Germline V CDR1 and CDR2: SGHRS, YFSETQ. CDR3 residues: CASSPSQPTNEKLFF.

This sequence joins TRBV20-1 and TRBJ2-1; TCRdb returns TRBD2, unconfirmable since there is no DNA. CDR3 length equals 20 residues. CDR1 is DFQATT and CDR2 is SNEGSKA in the germline V gene (reference sequence). CDR3 protein: CSASFRTSGRALLIWNEQFF.

J is TRBJ2-1 and V is TRBV21-1; TCRdb returns TRBD2, unconfirmable since there is no DNA. TRBV21-1 is a pseudogene locus. The CDR3 sequence is 22 residues long. This chain's CDR3 is CASSYSGWLAYIFLRSYNEQFF.

The chain links TRBV28 to TRBJ1-3. Germline CDR1 MDHEN, CDR2 SYDVKM. The CDR3 length is 16 residues. The CDR3 reads CASSLGGPYSGNTIYF.

The gene calls are TRBV9 and TRBJ2-5; absent DNA, TCRdb's TRBD2 call cannot be checked. In germline, CDR1 is SGDLS, CDR2 YYNGEE. CDR3 length equals 16 residues. The CDR3 spells CASSVVPASVAETQYF.

This chain connects TRBV20-1 to TRBJ2-2; TCRdb reports TRBD2, a call that lacks DNA to check it against. CDR1 and CDR2 (germline): DFQATT, SNEGSKA (reference sequence). The CDR3 is 18 residues long. This chain's CDR3 is CSARDPRSEAASTGELFF.

V usage is TRBV21-1 and J usage is TRBJ2-1; TCRdb picks TRBD1, but there is no DNA to check that call. TRBV21-1 constitutes a pseudogene. The CDR3 totals 12 residues. The CDR3 region is CASSPRGSEQFF.

The chain carries TRBV7-9 and TRBJ2-1; TCRdb's assignment of TRBD1 cannot be checked, as there is no DNA. Germline lookup yields CDR1 SEHNR and CDR2 FQNEAQ (reference sequence). This CDR3 has 15 residues. The CDR3: CASSLRSGTDNEQFF. Supplemented by reference TRBV7-9 and TRBJ2-1, the full variable domain reads DTGVSQNPRHKITKRGQNVTFRCDPISEHNRLYWYRQTLGQGPEFLTYFQNEAQLEKSRLLSDRFSAERPKGSFSTLEIQRTEQGDSAMYLCASSLRSGTDNEQFFGPGTRLTVL.

This rearrangement joins TRBV5-1 to TRBJ1-4. Germline loops: CDR1 SGHRS, CDR2 YFSETQ. The CDR3 is made up of 15 amino acids. This CDR3 is CASSLETATNEKLFF.

V and J are TRBV6-5 and TRBJ1-3; TCRdb returns TRBD1, unconfirmable since there is no DNA. From germline, CDR1 is MNHEY and CDR2 SVGAGI. The CDR3 covers 16 residues. CDR3 sequence: CASSYQLPTGTDTIYF.

This sequence joins TRBV24-1 and TRBJ2-2; the TCRdb D gene call, TRBD1, has no DNA to confirm it. The germline V gene has CDR1 KGHDR and CDR2 SFDVKD. The CDR3 covers 16 residues. The CDR3 loop is CATSDTRDRYTGELFF.

This rearrangement joins TRBV7-2 to TRBJ2-7; the TCRdb call, TRBD2, lacks DNA for checking. The CDR3 covers 16 residues. In germline, CDR1 is SGHTA, CDR2 FQGNSA. CDR3 protein: CASSLATTGSYYEQYF.

The chain couples TRBV12-3 or TRBV12-4 to TRBJ2-2; TCRdb picks TRBD1, but there is no DNA to check that call. The CDR3 is made up of 12 amino acids. CDR3: CAGADNTGELFF.

The chain recombines TRBV4-3 with TRBJ2-1. CDR3 size: 18 residues. Germline V gene sequence: CDR1 LGHNA, CDR2 YSLEER. The chain's CDR3 is CASSQEGSQGSTYNEQFF.

This chain's CDR3 is CASSVETGVADTQYF. The chain carries TRBV9 and TRBJ2-3; absent DNA, TCRdb's TRBD1 call cannot be checked. Per germline, CDR1 SGDLS and CDR2 YYNGEE. The CDR3 consists of 15 residues. Based on the CDR3 plus reference TRBV9 and TRBJ2-3, the full variable domain is DSGVTQTPKHLITATGQRVTLRCSPRSGDLSVYWYQQSLDQGLQFLIQYYNGEERAKGNILERFSAQQFPDLHSELNLSSLELGDSALYFCASSVETGVADTQYFGPGTRLTVL.

The chain has TRBV11-2 and TRBJ2-7; TCRdb outputs TRBD2, but without DNA this stays unchecked. The CDR3 is 16 amino acids. Germline V gives CDR1 SGHAT, CDR2 FQNNGV. The chain's CDR3 is CATGAWRSYGVYEQYF.

CDR3 loop: CASSLGQVLTGELFF. The chain combines TRBV13 with TRBJ2-2; TCRdb returns TRBD1, unconfirmable since there is no DNA. Germline CDR1 PRHDT, CDR2 FYEKMQ (reference sequence). The CDR3 sequence is 15 residues long. The full variable domain, with the rest looked up from reference TRBV13 and TRBJ2-2, is AAGVIQSPRHLIKEKRETATLKCYPIPRHDTVYWYQQGPGQDPQFLISFYEKMQSDKGSIPDRFSAQQFSDYHSELNMSSLELGDSALYFCASSLGQVLTGELFFGEGSRLTVL.

The V call is TRBV15, the J call TRBJ2-7. This CDR3 comprises 12 residues. Germline CDR1 LNHNV, CDR2 YYDKDF (reference sequence). CDR3 protein: CATSKANHEQYF.

The chain is built from TRBV30 and TRBJ1-5; the D call of TRBD1 rests on TCRdb alone, since no DNA is present to check it. There are 14 residues in the CDR3. Germline V gene lookup returns CDR1 GTSNPN and CDR2 SVGIG (reference sequence). CDR3 loop: CAWSVPGQGQPQHF.

The V and J genes are TRBV27 and TRBJ2-1; the TCRdb D gene call, TRBD2, has no DNA to confirm it. CDR1 is MNHEY and CDR2 is SMNVEV in the germline V gene (reference sequence). The CDR3 runs to 15 residues. CDR3 residues: CASSSESGSYNEQFF.

CDR3 region: CATSQVQETRYF. The V call is TRBV3-1, the J call TRBJ2-5. The CDR3 contains 12 residues. CDR1 and CDR2 (germline): LGHDT, YNNKEL (reference sequence).

The rearrangement uses TRBV21-1 and TRBJ1-2. TRBV21-1 is a known pseudogene. The CDR3 loop spans 16 amino acids. CDR3 sequence: CASSKDSSTSVDGYTF.

The chain recombines TRBV4-3 with TRBJ2-1; TCRdb gives TRBD1 as the D gene, but with no DNA this cannot be confirmed. CDR1 is LGHNA and CDR2 is YSLEER in the germline V gene. The CDR3 is made up of 17 amino acids. This CDR3 is CASSQDGAASSYNEQFF.

This chain connects TRBV7-3 to TRBJ2-7; the TCRdb D gene call, TRBD1, has no DNA to confirm it. The CDR3 extends over 13 amino acids. In germline, CDR1 is SGHTA, CDR2 FQGTGA. CDR3: CASSPYPAYEQYF.